This T cell receptor beta chain was captured in a study of T cells in Graves' hyperthyroidism and ophthalmopathy. Using RNA transcripts as the source, TCR beta CDR3 regions were amplified. The TCR CDR3 was amplified in a first-round RT-PCR using the HTBI primer set. MiXCR was run by TCRdb on the multiplex PCR reads, yielding one entry per CDR3 protein. The sample comprises about 700,000 distinct CDR3 sequences, around 15% of which are singletons, and more than 8.5% rests with the top ten. Germline values: CDR1 MNHEY, CDR2 SVGEGT. V was clipped by 5 bases and J by 9 bases, with 23 bases between them. CDR3 length equals 15 residues.

Sequenced material: blood. The TCR was taken from a woman between 18 and 30 years old with Graves' hyperthyroidism. This sequence joins TRBV6-2 or TRBV6-3 and TRBJ2-7; possibly TRBD2 for D (5 bases). CDR3 DNA: TGTGCCAGCAGTGACCCTAGATGGCGGGTAGTGGGGCAGTACTTC. Protein sequence: CASSDPRWRVVGQYF.